Given below is one T cell receptor (beta chain) in context. This sample was included in a study of blood T cell repertoires in COVID-19. Study overall: Whether acute or convalescent, the COVID-19 samples came from the United States, Italy and Spain. Sample material is recorded as cDNA or gDNA derived from T cells, B-cell-depleted T cells, or PBMCs.

Assay used: immunoSEQ multiplex PCR; TCRdb lists only in-frame clones, some missing. The sample has 150,000 or so clones, about 80% seen once. The TCR comes from a woman in her sixties or seventies with COVID-19, enrolled during active disease. Sequenced input: peripheral blood.

CDR3 residues: CASSLLLLSGGGETQYF. The CDR3 coding sequence is TGTGCCAGCAGCTTGCTCTTGTTATCGGGCGGAGGAGAGACCCAGTACTTC. The V call is TRBV7-2, the J call TRBJ2-5, with D perhaps TRBD2 (5 bases). From germline, CDR1 is SGHTA and CDR2 FQGNSA. V was cut by 3 bases and J by 4 bases, with 21 bases left in between. The CDR3 covers 17 residues.